A single sample gave rise to the 5 T cell receptor beta chains below, sequenced in a study of blood T cell repertoires in COVID-19. Sequencing used immunoSEQ multiplex PCR; TCRdb keeps in-frame clones, though not all of them. The data contain 45,000 to 50,000 clones, 75% to 90% of them singletons. Source material: peripheral blood. Receptors were obtained from a woman aged 80 or over with COVID-19, enrolled during active disease.

V usage is TRBV14 and J usage is TRBJ2-2; 9 nucleotides match TRBD2. This CDR3 has 16 residues. Germline loops: CDR1 SGHDN, CDR2 FVKESK. The V gene end was trimmed by 4 bases and the J gene end by 5 bases; junction bases not matched to a gene: 8. The CDR3 bases are TGTGCCAGCAGCCCTCTAGGGCTAGCGGGGACCGGGGAGCTGTTTTTT. This codes for CASSPLGLAGTGELFF. Drawing the rest from reference TRBV14 and TRBJ2-2, the complete variable domain is EAGVTQFPSHSVIEKGQTVTLRCDPISGHDNLYWYRRVMGKEIKFLLHFVKESKQDESGMPNNRFLAERTGGTYSTLKVQPAELEDSGVYFCASSPLGLAGTGELFFGEGSRLTVL.

The J gene is TRBJ1-1, the V gene TRBV12-3 or TRBV12-4, with D perhaps TRBD1 (5 bases). The CDR3 loop spans 13 amino acids. Trimming took 3 bases from V and 6 from J, leaving 11 bases between them. CDR3 in amino acids: CASSLGGVAEAFF. CDR3 nucleotides: TGTGCCAGCAGTTTGGGGGGGGTCGCTGAAGCTTTCTTT.

The CDR3 loop is CASSIAAGAADTQYF. In DNA form, the CDR3 reads TGTGCCAGTAGTATAGCGGCGGGGGCCGCAGATACGCAGTATTTT. The chain carries TRBV19 and TRBJ2-3; D is perhaps TRBD2 (7 bases). The germline V gene encodes CDR1 LNHDA and CDR2 SQIVND (reference sequence). V dropped 1 base and J dropped 4 bases, with 12 bases sitting between them. CDR3 length equals 15 residues. The whole variable domain, filled in from reference TRBV19 and TRBJ2-3, reads DGGITQSPKYLFRKEGQNVTLSCEQNLNHDAMYWYRQDPGQGLRLIYYSQIVNDFQKGDIAEGYSVSREKKESFPLTVTSAQKNPTAFYLCASSIAAGAADTQYFGPGTRLTVL.

This chain links TRBV6-5 with TRBJ2-7, with 8 bases that match TRBD2. This CDR3 has 14 residues. The V and J ends lost 5 bases and 6 bases, in that order; junction bases with no gene match: 9. CDR1 is MNHEY and CDR2 is SVGAGI in the germline V gene. In DNA, the CDR3 is TGTGCCAGCAGTCTGGAGCGGGAGTTTTTCGAGCAGTACTTC. It yields the protein CASSLEREFFEQYF.

The gene calls are TRBV3-1 (or the pseudogene TRBV3-2) and TRBJ1-1; D is uncertain. The CDR3 is 13 residues long. The V and J ends lost 1 base and 1 base respectively, with 4 bases between them. Per the germline V gene, CDR1 is LGHDT and CDR2 is YNNKEL (reference sequence). CDR3 amino acids: CASSQGANTEAFF. Written as DNA, the CDR3 is TGTGCCAGCAGCCAAGGGGCGAACACTGAAGCTTTCTTT.